The sequence of this T cell receptor beta chain was determined in a study of follicular helper T cells after annual influenza vaccination. Clones were sequenced by immunoSEQ multiplex PCR, and TCRdb holds only the in-frame ones, with some missing. The sample holds hundreds of clones, around 83% seen once. This clone has just one count. Time point described: 2014-2015 season, 7 days after vaccination. This TCR derives from an adult who received the influenza vaccine. The specimen comprised CXCR5+ CD38+ circulating T follicular helper cells from blood, sampled 7 days after influenza vaccination. Subset here: circulating Tfh, non-naive CD4+CXCR5+PD-1+ (ICOS+CD38+ or ICOS-CD38-).

CDR3 nucleotide sequence: TGTGCCAGCAGTACCCAAGGGGGGGGCTCCTACGAGCAGTACTTC. This codes for CASSTQGGGSYEQYF. V is TRBV7-2 and J is TRBJ2-7, with a weak D call TRBD2 (7 bases). The CDR3 loop spans 15 amino acids. Between the trimmed V and J ends, which lost 6 bases and 0 bases, there was a span of 15 bases. Germline CDR1 is SGHTA and CDR2 is FQGNSA.